This TCR beta chain was sequenced during a study of blood T cell repertoires in COVID-19. Across the whole study: Sources were T cells, B-cell-depleted T cells, or PBMCs; the material itself was cDNA or gDNA.

The CDR3 consists of 21 residues. Germline CDR1 reads LGHNA; CDR2 reads YNFKEQ. The ends lost 4 bases at V and 0 bases at J; junction bases unmatched: 18. The repertoire was sequenced with immunoSEQ multiplex PCR; TCRdb's copy has only in-frame clones and lacks some. The sample shows about 270,000 clones, more than 65% of them seen only once. This TCR was sampled from a woman aged 18 to 35 with acute or convalescent COVID-19. The sample taken for sequencing was peripheral blood. The chain carries TRBV4-2 and TRBJ2-1, with TRBD2 identical over 10 bases. The CDR3 nucleotides are TGTGCCAGCAGCCCCGCGCCGCAAACCCACCTAGCGGGAGCCTCCTACAATGAGCAGTTCTTC. It specifies CASSPAPQTHLAGASYNEQFF.